A selection of T cell receptor beta chains follows, all from one sample in a study of shared clonotypes between healthy human individuals. Clones were sequenced by immunoSEQ multiplex PCR, and TCRdb holds only the in-frame ones, with some missing. The sample holds some 2,100,000 clones; about 93% are singletons and the top ten take approximately 1.7%. Sequencing was performed on naive CD8+ T cells from PBMCs. The receptors here all came from a young man in good health. Some clones in this sample may be carry-over from other donors' samples. Both conserved end residues are part of each CDR3. D genes are given only for firm matches.

CDR3aa,v_gene,d_gene,j_gene
CASSLAQGFDGYTF,TRBV7-6,-,TRBJ1-2
CASSLTYRGSLWNEQFF,TRBV25-1,-,TRBJ2-1
CASSPQREEETQYF,TRBV9,TRBD2,TRBJ2-5
CASSPRAGVGGTDTQYF,TRBV7-7,TRBD2,TRBJ2-3
CASRTPYVGHRANGEKLFF,TRBV28,-,TRBJ1-4
CASSLETPPLKKQFF,TRBV7-9,-,TRBJ2-1
CATSGGGYEQYF,TRBV28,TRBD2,-
CASSSDGDPYNEQFF,TRBV5-1,-,TRBJ2-1
CASSLSGSSTDTQYF,TRBV5-1,-,TRBJ2-3
CASSLRSLNEKLFF,TRBV7-2,-,TRBJ1-4
CASSHLGGRGHNEQFF,TRBV4-1,TRBD2,TRBJ2-1
CASSVRLAGGNTGELFF,TRBV9,TRBD2,TRBJ2-2
CASSSRVMNTEAFF,TRBV27,-,TRBJ1-1
CASSQDEGSNNEQFF,TRBV4-2,-,TRBJ2-1
CASSSRDRVNYEQYF,TRBV5-5,TRBD1,TRBJ2-7
CASSAPKDYRVVKTDTQYF,TRBV9,-,TRBJ2-3
CASSVRGWSGQPQHF,TRBV7-8,-,TRBJ1-5
CASLGGRSEKLFF,TRBV5-8,-,TRBJ1-4
CASRAPGFQETQYF,TRBV2,-,TRBJ2-5
CASSQGGDTQYF,TRBV14,-,TRBJ2-3
CASSVEPAYNEQFF,TRBV9,-,TRBJ2-1
CASSFRSDPDTQYF,TRBV11-2,-,TRBJ2-3
CASSLLWGNQPQHF,TRBV7-2,-,TRBJ1-5
CASSEALAGANYGYTF,TRBV2,-,TRBJ1-2
CASSFQRYTEETQYF,TRBV13,-,TRBJ2-5
CASRKGGPNTEAFF,TRBV27,-,TRBJ1-1